A single sample is the source of the 31 T cell receptor beta chains below, sequenced in a study of cytomegalovirus exposure and HLA in healthy donors. Researchers ran the PCR with 60 Vbeta and 13 Jbeta primers. The assay was immunoSEQ multiplex PCR, and TCRdb's table has in-frame clones only and misses some. The sample includes some 85,000 clones, approximately 84% seen only once; the top ten take roughly 2.3%. The sequenced sample was PBMCs. The receptors originated from a woman between 50 and 59 years old in good health and CMV-seronegative.

As regards this clone: Other DNA sequences in this sample translate to the same CDR3. The chain carries TRBV25-1 and TRBJ1-1, with TRBD1 matching 9 bases. The ends lost 2 bases at V and 10 bases at J; junction bases unmatched: 14. The CDR3 is made up of 16 amino acids. Germline lookup yields CDR1 MGHDK and CDR2 SYGVNS. CDR3 sequence reads: CASSEANRGLLFGAFF. The DNA for the CDR3 is TGTGCCAGCAGTGAAGCTAACAGGGGGCTATTGTTCGGAGCTTTCTTT. Together with reference TRBV25-1 and TRBJ1-1, the CDR3 gives the full variable domain: EADIYQTPRYLVIGTGKKITLECSQTMGHDKMYWYQQDPGMELHLIHYSYGVNSTEKGDLSSESTVSRIRTEHFPLTLESARPSHTSQYLCASSEANRGLLFGAFFGQGTRLTVV.

The chain is built from TRBV4-2 and TRBJ1-5; possibly TRBD1 for D (5 bases). With 1 base removed from V and 0 bases from J, the gap between germline ends came to 13 bases. In germline, CDR1 is LGHNA, CDR2 YNFKEQ. The CDR3 contains 17 residues. The CDR3 DNA follows: TGTGCCAGCAGCCAAGGGGTAGGGGCTCCTAGCAATCAGCCCCAGCATTTT. Translating gives CASSQGVGAPSNQPQHF.

The V gene is TRBV7-2, the J gene TRBJ1-1; the D is unclear. Trimming took off 1 base at V and 1 base at J, with 10 bases between the two ends. The germline CDR1 and CDR2 sequences are SGHTA and FQGNSA. This CDR3 is 15 amino acids long. DNA of the CDR3: TGTGCCAGCAGCTTAGTGGGAGGAGGGAACACTGAAGCTTTCTTT. Encoded protein: CASSLVGGGNTEAFF. Full variable domain (missing parts from reference TRBV7-2 and TRBJ1-1): GAGVSQSPSNKVTEKGKDVELRCDPISGHTALYWYRQSLGQGLEFLIYFQGNSAPDKSGLPSDRFSAERTGGSVSTLTIQRTQQEDSAVYLCASSLVGGGNTEAFFGQGTRLTVV.

This clone was seen a few times. CDR3 nucleotide sequence: TGTGCCAGCAGTTACCCCGGGTCCTCGACCCAGTACTTC. Its protein is CASSYPGSSTQYF. V usage is TRBV6-5 and J usage is TRBJ2-5, with D unresolved. Looked up from germline, CDR1 is MNHEY and CDR2 is SVGAGI. Trimming left V 2 bases short and J 7 bases short, with 11 bases between. The length of the CDR3 is 13 residues.

The genes are TRBV5-6 and TRBJ2-7, with TRBD1 matching over 8 bases. J gave up 1 base and V 5 bases, and 8 bases lay outside the gene matches. The CDR3 has 15 residues. Germline V CDR1 and CDR2: SGHDT, YYEEEE. The CDR3 bases are TGTGCCAGCAGTCCCAGGGGGCGCAAATCCTACGAGCAGTACTTC. Protein: CASSPRGRKSYEQYF. Variable domain in full (rest from reference TRBV5-6 and TRBJ2-7): DAGVTQSPTHLIKTRGQQVTLRCSPKSGHDTVSWYQQALGQGPQFIFQYYEEEERQRGNFPDRFSGHQFPNYSSELNVNALLLGDSALYLCASSPRGRKSYEQYFGPGTRLTVT.

The CDR3 DNA sequence: TGTGCCAGCAGTGTCCCGGGGGGAGAGTGGACTGAAGCTTTCTTT. Translation gives CASSVPGGEWTEAFF. The chain carries TRBV6-1 and TRBJ1-1; D is possibly TRBD1 (5 bases). The CDR3 covers 15 residues. V was clipped by 4 bases and J by 5 bases, with 17 bases between them. Germline values: CDR1 MNHNS, CDR2 SASEGT.

This chain's CDR3 is CASSFSSNEQYF. The CDR3 DNA reads TGTGCCAGCAGTTTTAGTTCCAACGAGCAGTACTTC. The gene calls are TRBV28 and TRBJ2-7; D remains ambiguous. V was clipped by 3 bases and J by 5 bases, with 8 bases between them. The V gene's germline CDR1 is MDHEN and CDR2 SYDVKM. The CDR3 runs to 12 residues.

V usage is TRBV6-1 and J usage is TRBJ2-1; 9 nucleotides line up with TRBD2. CDR1 and CDR2 from the germline V gene are MNHNS and SASEGT. This CDR3 is 16 amino acids long. V lost 1 base and J lost 8; bases outside the gene matches: 9. The CDR3 sequence is CASSEDPGGGADEQFF. The CDR3 DNA reads as TGTGCCAGCAGTGAAGACCCCGGCGGGGGGGCCGATGAGCAGTTCTTC.

This clone was observed once. The gene calls are TRBV28 and TRBJ2-7, with D perhaps TRBD2 (5 bases). Germline CDR1 and CDR2: MDHEN and SYDVKM. V was shortened by 3 bases and J by 0 bases, with 6 bases between the two germline ends. This CDR3 is built from 13 residues. The CDR3 DNA reads as TGTGCCAGCAGTTTGGGGAGCTCCTACGAGCAGTACTTC. Amino acid sequence: CASSLGSSYEQYF.

The chain couples TRBV9 to TRBJ2-7; 10 bases line up with TRBD1. The CDR3 has 15 amino acids. J was trimmed by 1 base and V by 1 base; bases with no gene match: 2. CDR1 and CDR2 from the germline V gene are SGDLS and YYNGEE. CDR3 nucleotides: TGTGCCAGCAGCGTAAGGGGACAGGGGTCCTACGAGCAGTACTTC. Translation gives CASSVRGQGSYEQYF.

V gene TRBV4-1 combines with J gene TRBJ1-5, with D possibly being TRBD1 (6 bases). Trimming pared 1 base from V and 7 bases from J, leaving 11 bases between. This CDR3 contains 14 residues. CDR1 MGHRA and CDR2 YSYEKL come from the germline V gene. The CDR3 is CASSQVGGRQPQHF. CDR3 nucleotide sequence: TGCGCCAGCAGCCAAGTTGGGGGCCGGCAGCCCCAGCATTTT.

The rearrangement links TRBV27 to TRBJ2-7; 13 bases agree with TRBD2. With 4 bases clipped from V and 7 bases from J, the junction kept 10 bases outside the gene matches. Germline values: CDR1 MNHEY, CDR2 SMNVEV (reference sequence). There are 16 residues in the CDR3. The CDR3 nucleotides are TGTGCCAGCAGTTCCCCGACTAGCGGGGGGCAGGGGGAGCAGTACTTC. This sequence encodes CASSSPTSGGQGEQYF.

CDR3 DNA sequence: TGCAGCGTTCTTAGCGGCAGGTCCTACGAGCAGTACTTC. Translating gives CSVLSGRSYEQYF. The chain recombines TRBV29-1 with TRBJ2-5; possible D gene TRBD2, 6 bases. The end of the DNA is better explained by TRBJ2-7, so the J call may be wrong. The germline V gene has CDR1 SQVTM and CDR2 ANQGSEA. The CDR3 sequence is 13 residues long.

The rearrangement links TRBV29-1 to TRBJ1-1; weak D call: TRBD1 (5 bases). CDR1 is SQVTM and CDR2 is ANQGSEA in the germline V gene. This CDR3 region has 14 residues. The V gene lost 3 bases and the J gene lost 3 bases, with 14 bases spanning the gap. The CDR3 DNA follows: TGCAGCGTTGACCTCAGGGTAGCGGACACTGAAGCTTTCTTT. Encoded protein: CSVDLRVADTEAFF.

This clone came up once. The chain couples TRBV9 to TRBJ2-1; D is ambiguous. Trimming cost V 4 bases and J 0 bases, with 20 bases left between them. This CDR3 is 18 amino acids long. CDR1 is SGDLS, CDR2 YYNGEE, per germline. The CDR3 sequence is CASSFPSTARSSYNEQFF. The CDR3 region has the DNA TGTGCCAGCAGCTTTCCCTCCACTGCGCGGAGCTCCTACAATGAGCAGTTCTTC. Using reference TRBV9 and TRBJ2-1 for the parts outside the CDR3, the full variable domain is DSGVTQTPKHLITATGQRVTLRCSPRSGDLSVYWYQQSLDQGLQFLIQYYNGEERAKGNILERFSAQQFPDLHSELNLSSLELGDSALYFCASSFPSTARSSYNEQFFGPGTRLTVL.

The rearrangement uses TRBV7-8 and TRBJ2-5; 7 bases map to TRBD1. This CDR3 is built from 15 residues. Trimming cost V 4 bases and J 2 bases; bases outside gene matches: 7. The germline V gene encodes CDR1 SGHVS and CDR2 FQNEAQ. The DNA of the CDR3 is TGTGCCAGCAGCTCCTATTGGGGACAGCAAGAGACCCAGTACTTC. Translation gives CASSSYWGQQETQYF.

The genes are TRBV10-3 and TRBJ2-7, with TRBD2 matching 13 bases. The trim removed 4 bases at V and 2 bases at J, leaving 8 bases unmatched. Germline V CDR1 and CDR2: ENHRY, SYGVKD. The CDR3 loop spans 17 amino acids. CDR3 bases: TGTGCCATCAGTGTATTGACTAGCGGGGGGCGAACCTACGAGCAGTACGTC. Translated: CAISVLTSGGRTYEQYV.

The chain couples TRBV5-4 to TRBJ2-7, with 9 nucleotides matching TRBD2. The CDR3 extends over 17 amino acids. CDR1 is SGHNT, CDR2 YYREEE, per germline (reference sequence). Germline trimming cut 0 bases from V and 3 bases from J; bases unmatched to any gene: 10. The CDR3: CASSLAAGAGGLYEQYF. CDR3 in DNA: TGTGCCAGCAGCTTGGCAGCGGGAGCGGGAGGCCTCTACGAGCAGTACTTC.

This clone was counted once. The rearrangement links TRBV14 to TRBJ2-3; D gene unclear. The germline V gene encodes CDR1 SGHDN and CDR2 FVKESK. V was pared by 4 bases and J by 4 bases, with 9 bases between. This CDR3 region has 13 residues. The chain's CDR3 is CASSPRGADTQYF. The CDR3 DNA follows: TGTGCCAGCAGCCCCCGAGGAGCAGATACGCAGTATTTT.

V is TRBV5-4 and J is TRBJ2-3; D might be TRBD2 (7 bases). The CDR3 sequence is 16 residues long. Deletions cut 3 bases from V and 5 bases from J, with 19 bases between. Germline CDR1 is SGHNT and CDR2 is YYREEE (reference sequence). This CDR3 is CASSSAGAGPGDTQYF. In DNA, the CDR3 is TGTGCCAGCAGCTCGGCGGGGGCGGGCCCGGGAGATACGCAGTATTTT.

The gene calls are TRBV9 and TRBJ2-3; maybe TRBD2 (7 bases). The CDR3 loop spans 15 amino acids. The germline gives CDR1 SGDLS, CDR2 YYNGEE. The V gene lost 0 bases and the J gene lost 1 base, with 9 bases spanning the gap. This CDR3 reads CASSVEGGGTDTQYF. The CDR3 bases are TGTGCCAGCAGCGTAGAGGGGGGGGGCACAGATACGCAGTATTTT.

A single count supports this clone. This sequence joins TRBV6-5 and TRBJ2-7, with 7 bases lining up with TRBD2. This CDR3 spans 14 amino acids. Germline values: CDR1 MNHEY, CDR2 SVGAGI. With 2 bases clipped from V and 4 bases from J, the junction kept 5 bases outside the gene matches. The CDR3: CASSYDGRRYEQYF. CDR3 nucleotide sequence: TGTGCCAGCAGTTACGACGGGAGGAGGTACGAGCAGTACTTC.

V usage is TRBV18 and J usage is TRBJ1-1; TRBD1 matches at 7 bases. The CDR3 consists of 14 residues. CDR1 and CDR2 from the germline V gene are KGHSH and LQKENI. Trimming took 6 bases from V and 1 from J; bases not matched to a gene: 5. CDR3 nucleotides: TGTGCCAGCTCGGCCCAGGGGGGGAACACTGAAGCTTTCTTT. Its translation: CASSAQGGNTEAFF.

The rearrangement links TRBV6-4 to TRBJ2-1; TRBD2 aligns across 8 bases. The CDR3 sequence is 18 residues long. V shed 2 bases and J 10 bases; nucleotides not matched to a gene: 19. CDR1 and CDR2 (germline): MRHNA, SNTAGT. For the CDR3, the DNA is TGTGCCAGCAGTGACGCTTTCCGTAGCGGGGTGGGGACAACGGAGCAGTTCTTC. Its protein product is CASSDAFRSGVGTTEQFF.

The genes are TRBV5-1 and TRBJ2-2; the match to TRBD1 covers 9 bases. CDR3 length: 16 amino acids. Germline V gene sequence: CDR1 SGHRS, CDR2 YFSETQ. J lost 6 bases, V lost 0 bases, and 6 bases had no gene match. DNA for the CDR3: TGCGCCAGCAGCTTGGCCCGGACAGGGGTACCCGGGGAGCTGTTTTTT. Encoded protein: CASSLARTGVPGELFF.

This clone was seen more than once but under ten times. The rearrangement links TRBV27 to TRBJ1-1; weak D call: TRBD1 (6 bases). Germline CDR1 reads MNHEY; CDR2 reads SMNVEV (reference sequence). The CDR3 contains 15 residues. V dropped 2 bases and J dropped 5 bases, with 15 bases sitting between them. In nucleotides, the CDR3 is TGTGCCAGCAGTTTAATCAGGGGCGTGTGGACTGAAGCTTTCTTT. Its translation is CASSLIRGVWTEAFF.

The chain couples TRBV5-4 to TRBJ2-1; 8 bases map to TRBD2. CDR3 length: 16 residues. V shed 0 bases and J 7 bases; nucleotides not matched to a gene: 9. CDR1 is SGHNT and CDR2 is YYREEE in the germline V gene (reference sequence). The CDR3 nucleotides read TGTGCCAGCAGCTTGGGGGGGTCACTAGCGGTGAATGAGCAGTTCTTC. Amino acid sequence: CASSLGGSLAVNEQFF.

The rearrangement joins TRBV2 to TRBJ2-2; 16 nucleotides line up with TRBD2. Germline V gene data show CDR1 as SNHLY and CDR2 as FYNNEI. This CDR3 spans 18 amino acids. The V and J ends lost 5 bases and 5 bases, in that order; junction bases with no gene match: 8. The CDR3 spells CASSTGTSGGAGTGELFF. The CDR3, as DNA: TGTGCCAGCAGTACCGGGACTAGCGGGGGGGCCGGGACCGGGGAGCTGTTTTTT. Based on the CDR3 plus reference TRBV2 and TRBJ2-2, the full variable domain is EPEVTQTPSHQVTQMGQEVILRCVPISNHLYFYWYRQILGQKVEFLVSFYNNEISEKSEIFDDQFSVERPDGSNFTLKIRSTKLEDSAMYFCASSTGTSGGAGTGELFFGEGSRLTVL.

The rearrangement uses TRBV5-6 and TRBJ1-3, with TRBD1 identical over 9 bases. V dropped 4 bases and J dropped 4; count of bases not matched to a gene: 6. In germline, CDR1 is SGHDT, CDR2 YYEEEE. CDR3 length: 15 amino acids. In DNA, the CDR3 is TGTGCCAGCAGCCTCAACAGGGGGCAGGGAAACACCATATATTTT. It encodes CASSLNRGQGNTIYF.

This chain links TRBV7-3 with TRBJ2-3; TRBD2 is a possible D gene (6 bases). Germline CDR1 SGHTA, CDR2 FQGTGA. There are 15 residues in the CDR3. V lost 2 bases to trimming and J lost 0 bases, with 9 bases between them. CDR3 in amino acids: CASSLGGTSTDTQYF. In nucleotides, the CDR3 is TGTGCCAGCAGCTTAGGCGGGACTAGCACAGATACGCAGTATTTT.

This clone occurred once. The chain links TRBV11-3 to TRBJ2-1, with 14 bases that match TRBD2. The CDR3 loop spans 17 amino acids. V lost 6 bases to trimming and J lost 1 base; unmatched junction nucleotides: 5. Germline V gene lookup returns CDR1 SGHNT and CDR2 YENEEA. Here the CDR3 DNA reads TGTGCCAGCAGTTCACGACTAGCGGGAGGGTCCTACAATGAGCAGTTCTTC. Translated, it gives CASSSRLAGGSYNEQFF. Full variable domain (rest looked up from reference TRBV11-3 and TRBJ2-1): EAGVVQSPRYKIIEKKQPVAFWCNPISGHNTLYWYLQNLGQGPELLIRYENEEAVDDSQLPKDRFSAERLKGVDSTLKIQPAELGDSAVYLCASSSRLAGGSYNEQFFGPGTRLTVL.